This T cell receptor (beta chain) comes out of a study of T cell responses to AZD1222 COVID-19 vaccine. Study results and limitations: An increase in Spike-specific TCR breadth and depth was observed after two AZD1222 doses.

In the case of this clone: The antigen is unknown.

Measured with immunoSEQ multiplex PCR; TCRdb has only the in-frame clones, and not every one. The sample has approximately 100,000 clones; roughly 90% are singletons. Germline V gene sequence: CDR1 ENHRY, CDR2 SYGVKD. V was clipped by 2 bases and J by 2 bases, with 9 bases between them. The CDR3 runs 14 residues. Sequences were derived from peripheral blood, sampled on day 0 of AZD1222 vaccination. The V call is TRBV10-3, the J call TRBJ1-2; no firm D call. The clonotype was recovered from an adult in good health. CDR3 residues: CAISEGRNNYGYTF. The DNA for the CDR3 is TGTGCCATCAGTGAGGGAAGGAACAACTATGGCTACACCTTC.